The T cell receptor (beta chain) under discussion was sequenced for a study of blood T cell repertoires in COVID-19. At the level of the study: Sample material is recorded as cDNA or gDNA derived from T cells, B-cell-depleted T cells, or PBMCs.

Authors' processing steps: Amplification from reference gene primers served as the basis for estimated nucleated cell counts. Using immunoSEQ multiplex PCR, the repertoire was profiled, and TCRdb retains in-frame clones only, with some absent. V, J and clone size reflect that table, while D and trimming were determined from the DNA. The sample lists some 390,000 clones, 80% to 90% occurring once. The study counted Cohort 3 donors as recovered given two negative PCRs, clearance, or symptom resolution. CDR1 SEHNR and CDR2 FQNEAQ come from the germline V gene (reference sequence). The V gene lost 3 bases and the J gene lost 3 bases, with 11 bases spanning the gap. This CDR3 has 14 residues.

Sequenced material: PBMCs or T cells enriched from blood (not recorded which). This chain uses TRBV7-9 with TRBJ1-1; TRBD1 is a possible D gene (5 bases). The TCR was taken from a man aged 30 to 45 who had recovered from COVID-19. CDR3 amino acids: CASSFQQGDTEAFF. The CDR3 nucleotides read TGTGCCAGCAGCTTTCAGCAGGGCGACACTGAAGCTTTCTTT.